The 26 T cell receptor beta chains presented below share a single source sample, sequenced in a study of blood T cells in healthy people across ages. It was with a sample-barcoded 5' primer and a J-beta primer mix that a second PCR of roughly 7 to 12 cycles was run. TCRdb reprocessed the 5' RACE reads with MiXCR, giving one entry per CDR3 protein. The sample lists about 1.8 million distinct CDR3 sequences, 49% occurring once. The sample taken for sequencing was blood. These receptor sequences come from a woman aged 35 to 49 in good health.

CDR3 sequence (DNA): TGTGCCAGCAGCTCGCCGACTAGCGGGGGGATTATAGAGCAGTTCTTC. It specifies CASSSPTSGGIIEQFF. This chain joins TRBV7-9 and TRBJ2-1; 13 bases are a match to TRBD2. Trimming at V came to 4 bases and at J to 10 bases, leaving 10 bases not matched to a gene. CDR1 is SEHNR and CDR2 is FQNEAQ in the germline V gene (reference sequence). This CDR3 contains 16 residues.

This clonotype was detected a few times. The V call is TRBV27, the J call TRBJ2-7, with TRBD1 matching 10 bases. Germline assignment: CDR1 MNHEY and CDR2 SMNVEV (reference sequence). The CDR3 sequence is 16 residues long. Trimming at V came to 0 bases and at J to 7 bases, leaving 9 bases not matched to a gene. CDR3 residues: CASSLSGTGAMDEQYF. The CDR3 region has the DNA TGTGCCAGCAGTTTATCCGGGACAGGGGCCATGGATGAGCAGTACTTC.

V is TRBV10-3 and J is TRBJ2-3; D gene ambiguous. The germline gives CDR1 ENHRY, CDR2 SYGVKD. The CDR3 length is 12 residues. V was cut by 10 bases and J by 2 bases, with 10 bases left in between. The CDR3 DNA reads TGTGCCACATCTGACAACACAGATACGCAGTATTTT. Its translation is CATSDNTDTQYF.

The chain carries TRBV5-6 and TRBJ2-1; D gene uncertain. V gave up 4 bases and J gave up 9 bases, with 11 bases separating them. CDR3 length equals 12 residues. The V gene's germline CDR1 is SGHDT and CDR2 YYEEEE. The chain's CDR3 is CASSPRFREQFF. CDR3 sequence (DNA): TGTGCCAGCAGCCCCCGGTTCCGTGAGCAGTTCTTC.

The chain uses TRBV5-5 and TRBJ1-2; D is perhaps TRBD1 (6 bases). The CDR3 has 16 amino acids. Trimming shortened V by 1 base and J by 4 bases, and 17 bases separated the two germline ends. Germline assignment: CDR1 SGHKS and CDR2 YYEKEE (reference sequence). Written as DNA, the CDR3 is TGTGCCAGCAGCTTGACCCACAGGGCCCGCGCCTATGGCTACACCTTC. Translation: CASSLTHRARAYGYTF. Together with reference TRBV5-5 and TRBJ1-2, the CDR3 gives the full variable domain: DAGVTQSPTHLIKTRGQQVTLRCSPISGHKSVSWYQQVLGQGPQFIFQYYEKEERGRGNFPDRFSARQFPNYSSELNVNALLLGDSALYLCASSLTHRARAYGYTFGSGTRLTVV.

This chain links TRBV29-1 with TRBJ2-5; D gene uncertain. The CDR3 consists of 12 residues. Germline V CDR1 and CDR2: SQVTM, ANQGSEA. V lost 4 bases to trimming and J lost 11 bases, with 17 bases between them. CDR3 nucleotides: TGCAGCGTTGCGGTCTCCTACAATGAGCAGTACTTC. Protein: CSVAVSYNEQYF. Drawing the rest from reference TRBV29-1 and TRBJ2-5, the complete variable domain is SAVISQKPSRDICQRGTSLTIQCQVDSQVTMMFWYRQQPGQSLTLIATANQGSEATYESGFVIDKFPISRPNLTFSTLTVSNMSPEDSSIYLCSVAVSYNEQYFGPGTRLLVL.

The sample holds a few counts of this clonotype. The chain joins TRBV6-5 to TRBJ2-5, with D tentatively TRBD2 (7 bases). Trimming left V 3 bases short and J 1 base short, with 12 bases between. The CDR3 totals 15 residues. Germline loops: CDR1 MNHEY, CDR2 SVGAGI. CDR3 nucleotide sequence: TGTGCCAGCAGTTATGCGAGGGGGGGCCAAGAGACCCAGTACTTC. Its protein is CASSYARGGQETQYF.

This clonotype was detected only once. The genes are TRBV6-5 and TRBJ2-7; TRBD1 aligns across 7 bases. The CDR3 loop spans 17 amino acids. Germline CDR1 reads MNHEY; CDR2 reads SVGAGI. The V and J ends lost 0 bases and 0 bases, in that order; junction bases with no gene match: 8. The CDR3 DNA sequence: TGTGCCAGCAGTTACTCCCGGGACAGATTAACCTCCTACGAGCAGTACTTC. Its translation is CASSYSRDRLTSYEQYF.

The CDR3 here is CASSPRGQGAINYGYTF. DNA for the CDR3: TGTGCCAGCAGTCCCCGAGGACAGGGGGCGATAAACTATGGCTACACCTTC. J is TRBJ1-2 and V is TRBV28, with 11 bases matching TRBD1. The CDR3 is made up of 17 amino acids. The V gene's germline CDR1 is MDHEN and CDR2 SYDVKM. V lost 5 bases, J lost 2 bases, and 10 bases stayed unmatched.

This sequence joins TRBV28 and TRBJ2-7; D may be TRBD2 (6 bases). Germline CDR1 reads MDHEN; CDR2 reads SYDVKM. Trimming took 11 bases from V and 0 from J, leaving 8 bases between them. The CDR3 totals 11 residues. The CDR3 DNA follows: TGTGCCGCGGGAAACTCCTACGAGCAGTACTTC. This codes for CAAGNSYEQYF.

Only a few counts were recorded for this clonotype. The rearrangement uses TRBV29-1 and TRBJ2-5, with D possibly TRBD1 on 5 matching bases. Trimming took off 4 bases at V and 4 bases at J, with 13 bases between the two ends. Per the germline V gene, CDR1 is SQVTM and CDR2 is ANQGSEA. The CDR3 consists of 13 residues. The CDR3 loop reads CSVAPGSSETQYF. DNA of the CDR3: TGCAGCGTTGCTCCAGGGTCATCAGAGACCCAGTACTTC.

Written as DNA, the CDR3 is TGTGCCAGCAGCGGCCTAGCGGGGGGGCCCTCAGAGACCCAGTACTTC. The encoded protein is CASSGLAGGPSETQYF. The chain uses TRBV6-1 and TRBJ2-5; 12 nucleotides match TRBD2. V was clipped by 6 bases and J by 4 bases; unmatched bases: 9. CDR1 MNHNS and CDR2 SASEGT come from the germline V gene. The CDR3 has 16 residues.

The chain recombines TRBV28 with TRBJ2-3, with 9 bases identical to TRBD1. This CDR3 is built from 16 residues. From germline, CDR1 is MDHEN and CDR2 SYDVKM. Germline trimming cut 4 bases from V and 1 base from J; bases unmatched to any gene: 6. The DNA of the CDR3 is TGTGCCAGCAGTTCTCTGGACAGGGGAGGCACAGATACGCAGTATTTT. Translation gives CASSSLDRGGTDTQYF.

This clonotype was seen a handful of times. CDR3 region: CASSQEHASYEQYF. The CDR3 bases are TGCGCCAGCAGCCAAGAACATGCTTCCTACGAGCAGTACTTC. The rearrangement links TRBV4-3 to TRBJ2-7; the D is unclear. The CDR3 consists of 14 residues. Trimming stripped 0 bases from V and 1 base from J, with 7 bases between. Germline CDR1 LGHNA, CDR2 YSLEER.

This clonotype was detected only a few times. This sequence joins TRBV12-3 or TRBV12-4 and TRBJ2-7; D might be TRBD1 (6 bases). V was shortened by 6 bases and J by 1 base, with 13 bases between the two germline ends. The CDR3 loop spans 14 amino acids. Here the CDR3 DNA reads TGTGCCAGCAGCCTAAACAGGGCTTCCTACGAGCAGTACTTC. The encoded protein is CASSLNRASYEQYF.

V gene TRBV4-3 combines with J gene TRBJ2-1, with D maybe TRBD1 (5 bases). Germline CDR1 reads LGHNA; CDR2 reads YSLEER. The CDR3 extends over 16 amino acids. V was trimmed by 4 bases and J by 3 bases, leaving 16 bases between them. CDR3 sequence reads: CASSPAGLRDYNEQFF. The CDR3 DNA reads as TGCGCCAGCAGCCCCGCAGGGCTTAGGGACTACAATGAGCAGTTCTTC.

The genes are TRBV7-2 and TRBJ1-6, with D hard to call. CDR1 SGHTA and CDR2 FQGNSA come from the germline V gene. The CDR3 extends over 13 amino acids. Trimming pared 0 bases from V and 10 bases from J, leaving 7 bases between. CDR3 in DNA: TGTGCCAGCAGCTTAGCCATTGAGTCACCCCTCCACTTT. Its translation is CASSLAIESPLHF.

The rearrangement links TRBV6-2 or TRBV6-3 to TRBJ2-1; 10 nucleotides line up with TRBD2. V shed 6 bases, J shed 5 bases, and the junction held 10 bases outside the gene matches. Germline V lookup: CDR1 MNHEY, CDR2 SVGEGT. The CDR3 totals 16 residues. The CDR3 DNA sequence: TGTGCCAGCAGAACCCCGGGACTAGCGCAGGACAATGAGCAGTTCTTC. This codes for CASRTPGLAQDNEQFF.

The rearrangement links TRBV5-1 to TRBJ1-2; D ambiguous. CDR1 SGHRS and CDR2 YFSETQ come from the germline V gene. The V gene lost 4 bases and the J gene lost 6 bases, with 19 bases spanning the gap. The CDR3 has 15 residues. The CDR3 is CASSPNSWGLDGYTF. For the CDR3, the DNA is TGCGCCAGCAGCCCCAATAGTTGGGGTTTGGATGGCTACACCTTC.

The rearrangement joins TRBV25-1 to TRBJ1-4; 11 nucleotides line up with TRBD1. J lost 8 bases, V lost 3 bases, and 5 bases had no gene match. There are 15 residues in the CDR3. Germline loops: CDR1 MGHDK, CDR2 SYGVNS. The CDR3 is CASSDAGTGGEKLFF. The CDR3 DNA sequence: TGTGCCAGCAGTGACGCCGGGACAGGGGGAGAAAAACTGTTTTTT.

The chain couples TRBV2 to TRBJ1-2; D is unclear. CDR1 is SNHLY and CDR2 is FYNNEI in the germline V gene. This CDR3 spans 12 amino acids. V was clipped by 6 bases and J by 7 bases, with 12 bases between them. CDR3 sequence: CASSQVEGGYTF. The DNA for the CDR3 is TGTGCCAGCAGCCAAGTGGAGGGTGGCTACACCTTC.

This clonotype occurred many times. The gene calls are TRBV3-1 and TRBJ2-5; D possibly corresponds to TRBD1 (5 bases). The germline V and J ends were trimmed by 3 bases and 2 bases, with 10 bases remaining between them. The germline gives CDR1 LGHDT, CDR2 YNNKEL (reference sequence). This CDR3 spans 14 amino acids. The CDR3 sequence: CASSHRQLQETQYF. DNA of the CDR3: TGTGCCAGCAGCCACAGACAGCTACAAGAGACCCAGTACTTC.

The chain recombines TRBV25-1 with TRBJ1-4; 8 bases are a match to TRBD1. This CDR3 comprises 15 residues. With 4 bases clipped from V and 6 bases from J, the junction kept 7 bases outside the gene matches. Looked up from germline, CDR1 is MGHDK and CDR2 is SYGVNS. DNA for the CDR3: TGTGCCAGCAGTGTCCATGAGGACAGGGATGAAAAACTGTTTTTT. It codes for CASSVHEDRDEKLFF.

This clonotype was seen repeatedly, ten times or more. The chain couples TRBV12-3 or TRBV12-4 to TRBJ2-3; D is tentatively TRBD1 or TRBD2 (6 bases each). Trimming stripped 6 bases from V and 1 base from J, with 11 bases between. The CDR3 totals 14 residues. The CDR3 is CASSFRGRTDTQYF. CDR3 sequence (DNA): TGTGCCAGCAGCTTTCGGGGGCGCACAGATACGCAGTATTTT.

This clonotype was picked up a small number of times. The chain links TRBV15 to TRBJ1-4, with unresolved D. This CDR3 region has 15 residues. The germline V and J ends were trimmed by 1 base and 0 bases, with 6 bases remaining between them. Per germline, CDR1 LNHNV and CDR2 YYDKDF (reference sequence). This CDR3 reads CATSRVRATNEKLFF. In DNA, the CDR3 is TGTGCCACCAGCAGAGTAAGGGCAACTAATGAAAAACTGTTTTTT.

This clonotype came up a few times. The chain links TRBV4-2 to TRBJ2-4, with 10 bases aligning to TRBD2. Germline V gene sequence: CDR1 LGHNA, CDR2 YNFKEQ. The length of the CDR3 is 17 residues. J was trimmed by 8 bases and V by 1 base; bases with no gene match: 11. CDR3 DNA: TGTGCCAGCAGCCAAGCGACTAGCGGGCCGGTTGGCGACATTCAGTACTTC. As protein: CASSQATSGPVGDIQYF.